Listed here is a single T cell receptor beta chain. The germline CDR1 and CDR2 sequences are SGDLS and YYNGEE. The CDR3 sequence is 13 residues long. V was pared by 4 bases and J by 2 bases, with 9 bases between. Assay: immunoSEQ multiplex PCR; the TCRdb copy retains only in-frame clones and omits some. Among approximately 83,000 clones listed, 85% to 95% were seen once. This specimen belongs to a study of control samples from healthy donors and cancer patients. This TCR was sampled from a woman in her 30s in good health. The genes are TRBV9 and TRBJ1-1; tentative D call: TRBD1 (5 bases). Sequencing input: blood. CDR3 residues: CASSRGGNTEAFF. The CDR3 coding sequence is TGTGCCAGCAGCCGCGGGGGTAACACTGAAGCTTTCTTT. Supplemented by reference TRBV9 and TRBJ1-1, the full variable domain reads DSGVTQTPKHLITATGQRVTLRCSPRSGDLSVYWYQQSLDQGLQFLIQYYNGEERAKGNILERFSAQQFPDLHSELNLSSLELGDSALYFCASSRGGNTEAFFGQGTRLTVV.